The rows below give T cell receptor beta chains drawn from one sample of a study of PD-1 blockade in classical Hodgkin lymphoma. The repertoire was sequenced with immunoSEQ multiplex PCR; TCRdb's copy has only in-frame clones and lacks some. The repertoire holds roughly 62,000 clones, with approximately 89% as singletons. Specimen: peripheral blood mononuclear cells (PBMCs), collected at baseline. These receptors originate from a human donor with classical Hodgkin lymphoma. Both conserved end residues are part of each CDR3. Fields, in order: V gene, D gene, CDR3 length, J gene, clone size, CDR3 DNA, CDR3 protein. D genes are given only for firm matches. Where a row states a size, it is once, few, many or the class of an expanded clone; other rows omit it.

V gene: TRBV5-8
D gene: -
CDR3 length: 12
J gene: TRBJ1-1
clone size: once
CDR3 DNA: TGTGCCAACCTTTACTCGAACACTGAAGCTTTCTTT
CDR3 protein: CANLYSNTEAFF

V gene: TRBV7-9
D gene: TRBD2
CDR3 length: 10
J gene: TRBJ2-7
clone size: -
CDR3 DNA: TGTGCCCTGAGGGAGGGAGAGCAGTACTTC
CDR3 protein: CALREGEQYF

V gene: TRBV28
D gene: TRBD1
CDR3 length: 14
J gene: TRBJ2-4
clone size: -
CDR3 DNA: TGTGCCAGCAGTCCTGACAGGGGAGAAGACATTCAGTACTTC
CDR3 protein: CASSPDRGEDIQYF

V gene: TRBV7-3
D gene: TRBD2
CDR3 length: 18
J gene: TRBJ2-2
clone size: -
CDR3 DNA: TGTGCCAGCAGCTCCCCGCGGGGGGGCGCTTCTGACACCGGGGAGCTGTTTTTT
CDR3 protein: CASSSPRGGASDTGELFF

V gene: TRBV10-3
D gene: -
CDR3 length: 14
J gene: TRBJ2-7
clone size: once
CDR3 DNA: TGTGCCATCAGTGAGGCCAGGGACTCCTACGAGCAGTACTTC
CDR3 protein: CAISEARDSYEQYF

V gene: TRBV29-1
D gene: TRBD2
CDR3 length: 12
J gene: TRBJ2-5
clone size: -
CDR3 DNA: TGCAGCGCGACTAGCGGGGAAGAGACCCAGTACTTC
CDR3 protein: CSATSGEETQYF

V gene: TRBV11-2
D gene: -
CDR3 length: 13
J gene: TRBJ2-7
clone size: once
CDR3 DNA: TGTGCCAGCAGCTTAGCTTGGACCTACGAGCAGTACTTC
CDR3 protein: CASSLAWTYEQYF

V gene: TRBV7-8
D gene: -
CDR3 length: 15
J gene: TRBJ1-3
clone size: -
CDR3 DNA: TGTGCCAGCAGCTTAAGGTCCGGGACAGGAAACACCATATATTTT
CDR3 protein: CASSLRSGTGNTIYF

V gene: TRBV5-1
D gene: -
CDR3 length: 16
J gene: TRBJ2-5
clone size: -
CDR3 DNA: TGCGCCAGCAGCTTGGTACAGGGAGGCGGGCAAGAGACCCAGTACTTC
CDR3 protein: CASSLVQGGGQETQYF

V gene: TRBV4-3
D gene: TRBD2
CDR3 length: 16
J gene: TRBJ2-1
clone size: -
CDR3 DNA: TGCGCCAGCAGCCAAGTTACCGGGGGGGAGTACAATGAGCAGTTCTTC
CDR3 protein: CASSQVTGGEYNEQFF

V gene: TRBV9
D gene: -
CDR3 length: 15
J gene: TRBJ2-3
clone size: -
CDR3 DNA: TGTGCCAGCAGCGTAGAGGCCCCTCAGGCAGATACGCAGTATTTT
CDR3 protein: CASSVEAPQADTQYF

V gene: TRBV7-7
D gene: TRBD2
CDR3 length: 16
J gene: TRBJ2-1
clone size: once
CDR3 DNA: TGTGCCAGCAGCTTAGAACTAGCGGGGGGGTTTAATGAGCAGTTCTTC
CDR3 protein: CASSLELAGGFNEQFF

V gene: TRBV6-6
D gene: TRBD1
CDR3 length: 15
J gene: TRBJ1-2
clone size: -
CDR3 DNA: TGTGCCAGCAGTTATGCGACAGGGGGGACCTATGGCTACACCTTC
CDR3 protein: CASSYATGGTYGYTF

V gene: TRBV19
D gene: -
CDR3 length: 14
J gene: TRBJ2-6
clone size: few
CDR3 DNA: TGTGCCAGTAGTATCGGCTCTGGGGCCAACGTCCTGACTTTC
CDR3 protein: CASSIGSGANVLTF

V gene: TRBV30
D gene: -
CDR3 length: 11
J gene: TRBJ2-1
clone size: -
CDR3 DNA: TGTGCCTGGACTTCGCGCAATGAGCAGTTCTTC
CDR3 protein: CAWTSRNEQFF

V gene: TRBV4-2
D gene: -
CDR3 length: 13
J gene: TRBJ1-1
clone size: -
CDR3 DNA: TGTGCCAGCAGCTTGGTCCTGAACACTGAAGCTTTCTTT
CDR3 protein: CASSLVLNTEAFF

V gene: TRBV7-2
D gene: -
CDR3 length: 14
J gene: TRBJ1-3
clone size: -
CDR3 DNA: TGTGCCAGCACTGCAGGGTTCTCTGGAAACACCATATATTTT
CDR3 protein: CASTAGFSGNTIYF

V gene: TRBV10-3
D gene: TRBD1
CDR3 length: 15
J gene: TRBJ2-3
clone size: -
CDR3 DNA: TGTGCCACCGGCGGCCAGGGGGCTGGCACAGATACGCAGTATTTT
CDR3 protein: CATGGQGAGTDTQYF

V gene: TRBV27
D gene: -
CDR3 length: 14
J gene: TRBJ1-4
clone size: -
CDR3 DNA: TGTGCCAGCAGTTTATCAGGGAGTAATGAAAAACTGTTTTTT
CDR3 protein: CASSLSGSNEKLFF

V gene: TRBV30
D gene: -
CDR3 length: 13
J gene: TRBJ1-2
clone size: -
CDR3 DNA: TGTGCCTGGAAGGGCGGGTCGCACTATGGCTACACCTTC
CDR3 protein: CAWKGGSHYGYTF

V gene: TRBV4-3
D gene: TRBD1
CDR3 length: 14
J gene: TRBJ2-7
clone size: -
CDR3 DNA: TGCGCCAGCAGCCAAGGACAGGGCTCCTACGAGCAGTACTTC
CDR3 protein: CASSQGQGSYEQYF

V gene: TRBV11-3
D gene: -
CDR3 length: 13
J gene: TRBJ2-5
clone size: -
CDR3 DNA: TGTGCCAGCAGCGGGGGGCCCCGGGAGACCCAGTACTTC
CDR3 protein: CASSGGPRETQYF

V gene: TRBV2
D gene: -
CDR3 length: 15
J gene: TRBJ2-3
clone size: -
CDR3 DNA: TGTGCCAGCAGCGGTCAGCTAGCTAGCACAGATACGCAGTATTTT
CDR3 protein: CASSGQLASTDTQYF

V gene: TRBV19
D gene: -
CDR3 length: 14
J gene: TRBJ2-2
clone size: -
CDR3 DNA: TGTGCCAGTAGTAAGAACGGAGGCACCGGGGAGCTGTTTTTT
CDR3 protein: CASSKNGGTGELFF

V gene: TRBV12-5
D gene: -
CDR3 length: 12
J gene: TRBJ1-5
clone size: -
CDR3 DNA: TGTGCTAGTGGATCTACAGGGCAGCCCCAGCATTTT
CDR3 protein: CASGSTGQPQHF

V gene: TRBV5-4
D gene: -
CDR3 length: 12
J gene: TRBJ1-2
clone size: -
CDR3 DNA: TGTGCCAGCAGCTCGGGGGGGTATGGCTACACCTTC
CDR3 protein: CASSSGGYGYTF

V gene: TRBV14
D gene: -
CDR3 length: 15
J gene: TRBJ1-2
clone size: -
CDR3 DNA: TGTGCCAGCAGCCAAATCGATGACTTACCCTATGGCTACACCTTC
CDR3 protein: CASSQIDDLPYGYTF

V gene: TRBV23-1
D gene: -
CDR3 length: 16
J gene: TRBJ2-6
clone size: -
CDR3 DNA: TGCGCCAGCAGGCCCCAGTTAAGATCCGGGGCCAACGTCCTGACTTTC
CDR3 protein: CASRPQLRSGANVLTF

V gene: TRBV15
D gene: TRBD1
CDR3 length: 15
J gene: TRBJ1-1
clone size: -
CDR3 DNA: TGTGCCACCAGCAGAGAACCAGGGGGGCACACTGAAGCTTTCTTT
CDR3 protein: CATSREPGGHTEAFF

V gene: TRBV25-1
D gene: TRBD1
CDR3 length: 16
J gene: TRBJ2-2
clone size: once
CDR3 DNA: TGTGCCAGCAGTGACCGACAGGGGGAGAACACCGGGGAGCTGTTTTTT
CDR3 protein: CASSDRQGENTGELFF

V gene: TRBV11-2
D gene: -
CDR3 length: 14
J gene: TRBJ1-2
clone size: -
CDR3 DNA: TGTGCCAGCAGCTTAGTGAGAGGGGACTATGGCTACACCTTC
CDR3 protein: CASSLVRGDYGYTF

V gene: TRBV14
D gene: -
CDR3 length: 15
J gene: TRBJ1-4
clone size: -
CDR3 DNA: TGTGCCAGCAGCCAAGATGCAGGGTGGAGTGAAAAACTGTTTTTT
CDR3 protein: CASSQDAGWSEKLFF

V gene: TRBV6-1
D gene: TRBD1
CDR3 length: 14
J gene: TRBJ2-7
clone size: -
CDR3 DNA: TGTGCCAGCAGCAGTGGACAGGTGGCCTGGGAGCAGTACTTC
CDR3 protein: CASSSGQVAWEQYF

V gene: TRBV7-3
D gene: TRBD2
CDR3 length: 16
J gene: TRBJ2-3
clone size: -
CDR3 DNA: TGTGCCAGCAGCTTAATAGCGGGGGGGTATTTGGATACGCAGTATTTT
CDR3 protein: CASSLIAGGYLDTQYF

V gene: TRBV6-1
D gene: -
CDR3 length: 15
J gene: TRBJ1-4
clone size: -
CDR3 DNA: TGTGCCAGCAGTGAAGTGGGGGGAACTAATGAAAAACTGTTTTTT
CDR3 protein: CASSEVGGTNEKLFF

V gene: TRBV11-3
D gene: TRBD1
CDR3 length: 14
J gene: TRBJ1-4
clone size: once
CDR3 DNA: TGTGCCAGCAGCCCGACAGGGGGCTGTGAAAAACTGTTTTTT
CDR3 protein: CASSPTGGCEKLFF

V gene: TRBV7-6
D gene: -
CDR3 length: 16
J gene: TRBJ1-2
clone size: once
CDR3 DNA: TGTGCCAGCAGCTCACAGCAGGCCGGTGTAAACTATGGCTACACCTTC
CDR3 protein: CASSSQQAGVNYGYTF

V gene: TRBV19
D gene: -
CDR3 length: 13
J gene: TRBJ1-1
clone size: -
CDR3 DNA: TGTGCCAGTAGTGGATCGCTGAACACTGAAGCTTTCTTT
CDR3 protein: CASSGSLNTEAFF

V gene: TRBV25-1
D gene: TRBD2
CDR3 length: 13
J gene: TRBJ2-3
clone size: once
CDR3 DNA: TGTGCCAGCACTAGCGGGGGGGCAATAGTGCAGTATTTT
CDR3 protein: CASTSGGAIVQYF

V gene: TRBV5-6
D gene: -
CDR3 length: 12
J gene: TRBJ2-7
clone size: -
CDR3 DNA: TGTGCCAGCAGCCCCGGGGTATACGAGCAGTACTTC
CDR3 protein: CASSPGVYEQYF

V gene: TRBV20-1
D gene: -
CDR3 length: 11
J gene: TRBJ2-2
clone size: -
CDR3 DNA: TGCAGTGCTAGAGGGGACGGGGAGCTGTTTTTT
CDR3 protein: CSARGDGELFF

V gene: TRBV10-3
D gene: TRBD1
CDR3 length: 13
J gene: TRBJ1-1
clone size: -
CDR3 DNA: TGTGCCACCACCGGGACAGCTAACACTGAAGCTTTCTTT
CDR3 protein: CATTGTANTEAFF

V gene: TRBV5-1
D gene: -
CDR3 length: 14
J gene: TRBJ2-7
clone size: once
CDR3 DNA: TGCGCCAGCAGCTTGAGGACAGTTTCCTACGAGCAGTACTTC
CDR3 protein: CASSLRTVSYEQYF

V gene: TRBV7-6
D gene: TRBD1
CDR3 length: 13
J gene: TRBJ1-1
clone size: -
CDR3 DNA: TGTGCCAGCAGCTTGGGGACAGGGACTGAAGCTTTCTTT
CDR3 protein: CASSLGTGTEAFF

V gene: TRBV6-1
D gene: -
CDR3 length: 13
J gene: TRBJ1-2
clone size: few
CDR3 DNA: TGTGCCAGCAGTGCCCGGACAACTGATGGCTACACCTTC
CDR3 protein: CASSARTTDGYTF

V gene: TRBV10-3
D gene: TRBD1
CDR3 length: 14
J gene: TRBJ1-2
clone size: -
CDR3 DNA: TGTGCCATTTGGGAACAGGGGGCTAATTATGGCTACACCTTC
CDR3 protein: CAIWEQGANYGYTF

V gene: TRBV6-4
D gene: -
CDR3 length: 13
J gene: TRBJ2-2
clone size: many
CDR3 DNA: TGTGCCAGCAGTGACGCCTATACCGGGGAGCTGTTTTTT
CDR3 protein: CASSDAYTGELFF

V gene: TRBV4-1
D gene: TRBD1
CDR3 length: 18
J gene: TRBJ1-2
clone size: -
CDR3 DNA: TGCGCCAGCAGCCCAACCGGGACAGGGAACCACATAGTTTCTGGCTACACCTTC
CDR3 protein: CASSPTGTGNHIVSGYTF

V gene: TRBV29-1
D gene: TRBD2
CDR3 length: 16
J gene: TRBJ2-5
clone size: few
CDR3 DNA: TGCAGCGTTGAAGGGAAAGAAGCGGGGGCTGGGGAGACCCAGTACTTC
CDR3 protein: CSVEGKEAGAGETQYF

V gene: TRBV15
D gene: -
CDR3 length: 15
J gene: TRBJ1-5
clone size: once
CDR3 DNA: TGTGCCACCAGCAGAGGGGCAGGGAGTAATCAGCCCCAGCATTTT
CDR3 protein: CATSRGAGSNQPQHF

V gene: TRBV6-5
D gene: -
CDR3 length: 16
J gene: TRBJ1-5
clone size: -
CDR3 DNA: TGTGCCAGCAGTTCCCGTTGGGGGACTAGCAATCAGCCCCAGCATTTT
CDR3 protein: CASSSRWGTSNQPQHF

V gene: TRBV7-9
D gene: -
CDR3 length: 17
J gene: TRBJ2-7
clone size: -
CDR3 DNA: TGTGCCAGCAGCCTCCCCGTCAGCAGCTTTCTCTCCTACGAGCAGTACTTC
CDR3 protein: CASSLPVSSFLSYEQYF

V gene: TRBV2
D gene: -
CDR3 length: 12
J gene: TRBJ2-5
clone size: once
CDR3 DNA: TGTGCCAGCTGGGTGGAGCGAGAGACCCAGTACTTC
CDR3 protein: CASWVERETQYF

V gene: TRBV27
D gene: -
CDR3 length: 15
J gene: TRBJ1-3
clone size: -
CDR3 DNA: TGTGCCAGCAGTCTCCTCCCCTTGGGTGGAAACACCATATATTTT
CDR3 protein: CASSLLPLGGNTIYF

V gene: TRBV6-5
D gene: -
CDR3 length: 11
J gene: TRBJ1-2
clone size: -
CDR3 DNA: TGTGCCAGCTCGGGGAACTATGGCTACACCTTC
CDR3 protein: CASSGNYGYTF